These 16 T cell receptor beta chains share one sample of origin, sequenced in a study of cytomegalovirus exposure and HLA in healthy donors. This PCR relied on a set of 60 Vbeta primers and 13 Jbeta primers. Clones were read by immunoSEQ multiplex PCR, and TCRdb kept only the in-frame ones, dropping some. This table holds 95,000 to 100,000 clones, about 81% found once. What was sequenced was PBMCs. These receptors were collected from a man over 45 in good health and CMV-seronegative.

The chain has TRBV30 and TRBJ2-2; D perhaps matches TRBD1 (6 bases). Germline V gene data show CDR1 as GTSNPN and CDR2 as SVGIG (reference sequence). CDR3 length: 14 residues. The V gene lost 3 bases and the J gene lost 2 bases, with 10 bases spanning the gap. The DNA of the CDR3 is TGTGCCTGGAGGCGGACAGCCAACACCGGGGAGCTGTTTTTT. Encoded protein: CAWRRTANTGELFF. The full variable domain, completed using reference TRBV30 and TRBJ2-2, is SQTIHQWPATLVQPVGSPLSLECTVEGTSNPNLYWYRQAAGRGLQLLFYSVGIGQISSEVPQNLSASRPQDRQFILSSKKLLLSDSGFYLCAWRRTANTGELFFGEGSRLTVL.

The V gene is TRBV11-2, the J gene TRBJ2-5; 9 nucleotides match TRBD1. The CDR3 length is 16 residues. The germline V gene encodes CDR1 SGHAT and CDR2 FQNNGV. The V and J ends lost 5 bases and 5 bases, in that order; junction bases with no gene match: 12. CDR3 residues: CASSLGQGVSRETQYF. DNA for the CDR3: TGTGCCAGCAGCCTGGGACAGGGAGTGTCGAGGGAGACCCAGTACTTC. Based on the CDR3 plus reference TRBV11-2 and TRBJ2-5, the full variable domain is EAGVAQSPRYKIIEKRQSVAFWCNPISGHATLYWYQQILGQGPKLLIQFQNNGVVDDSQLPKDRFSAERLKGVDSTLKIQPAKLEDSAVYLCASSLGQGVSRETQYFGPGTRLLVL.

This chain uses TRBV5-8 with TRBJ2-7, with 10 bases identical to TRBD2. Per germline, CDR1 SGHTS and CDR2 YDEGEE. Trimming cost V 5 bases and J 2 bases; bases outside gene matches: 10. This CDR3 is 16 amino acids long. This CDR3 is CASSWTSGLEAYEQYF. The CDR3 nucleotides are TGTGCCAGCAGTTGGACTAGCGGTCTGGAAGCCTACGAGCAGTACTTC.

A single count supports this clone. The CDR3 bases are TGCGCCAGCAGCCAAGAGGCTACGGGACTAGCGAACGCAGATACGCAGTATTTT. It encodes CASSQEATGLANADTQYF. The rearrangement links TRBV4-1 to TRBJ2-3; 10 bases line up with TRBD2. Germline V gene lookup returns CDR1 MGHRA and CDR2 YSYEKL. This CDR3 region has 18 residues. The ends lost 0 bases at V and 4 bases at J; junction bases unmatched: 10.

J is TRBJ1-2 and V is TRBV5-6; D is possibly TRBD1 (5 bases). V lost 3 bases to trimming and J lost 2 bases, with 14 bases between them. Germline V gives CDR1 SGHDT, CDR2 YYEEEE. The CDR3 sequence is 15 residues long. CDR3 in amino acids: CASSSPGGGNYGYTF. The CDR3 DNA follows: TGTGCCAGCAGCTCCCCGGGGGGGGGAAACTATGGCTACACCTTC.

This chain connects TRBV5-4 to TRBJ2-5; 11 bases line up with TRBD2. The CDR3 consists of 16 residues. V lost 2 bases, J lost 5 bases, and 8 bases stayed unmatched. Germline V lookup: CDR1 SGHNT, CDR2 YYREEE (reference sequence). The CDR3 sequence is CASSLPGTSGPETQYF. The DNA for the CDR3 is TGTGCCAGCAGCTTACCCGGGACTAGCGGTCCTGAGACCCAGTACTTC.

The CDR3 loop reads CASSLVLAGEEREQFF. CDR3 in DNA: TGTGCCAGCAGCTTAGTTTTAGCGGGAGAAGAACGTGAGCAGTTCTTC. The chain links TRBV7-8 to TRBJ2-1; TRBD2 matches at 9 bases. The CDR3 loop spans 16 amino acids. Losses at the gene ends were 1 base for V and 9 bases for J; bases not matched to a gene: 10. Germline V gene sequence: CDR1 SGHVS, CDR2 FQNEAQ.

The chain carries TRBV7-3 and TRBJ2-2, with TRBD2 matching 14 bases. Germline assignment: CDR1 SGHTA and CDR2 FQGTGA. V lost 4 bases to trimming and J lost 4 bases; unmatched junction nucleotides: 11. This CDR3 has 19 residues. The CDR3 loop is CASSSRGTSGGKGTGELFF. CDR3 DNA sequence: TGTGCCAGCAGCTCCAGGGGGACTAGCGGGGGAAAGGGCACCGGGGAGCTGTTTTTT.

This chain links TRBV28 with TRBJ1-1; TRBD1 is a possible D gene (6 bases). This CDR3 is built from 14 residues. Per the germline V gene, CDR1 is MDHEN and CDR2 is SYDVKM. The germline V and J ends were trimmed by 4 bases and 2 bases, with 11 bases remaining between them. CDR3 sequence (DNA): TGTGCCAGCAGTTCGGGACACCCTAACACTGAAGCTTTCTTT. This encodes CASSSGHPNTEAFF.

V is TRBV18 and J is TRBJ2-3; D not certain. V gave up 1 base and J gave up 1 base, with 6 bases separating them. CDR3 length: 14 amino acids. Germline V gives CDR1 KGHSH, CDR2 LQKENI. The CDR3 nucleotides are TGTGCCAGCTCACCACGTCAGGGCACAGATACGCAGTATTTT. Encoded protein: CASSPRQGTDTQYF.

The rearrangement links TRBV7-2 to TRBJ2-7; TRBD2 is a possible D gene (6 bases). Germline lookup yields CDR1 SGHTA and CDR2 FQGNSA. This CDR3 spans 14 amino acids. The germline V and J ends were trimmed by 2 bases and 5 bases, with 13 bases remaining between them. The CDR3 bases are TGTGCCAGCAGCTTATTGGCGGGGATGAACGAGCAGTACTTC. Residues: CASSLLAGMNEQYF. The full variable domain, in which reference TRBV7-2 and TRBJ2-7 provide the parts outside the CDR3, is GAGVSQSPSNKVTEKGKDVELRCDPISGHTALYWYRQSLGQGLEFLIYFQGNSAPDKSGLPSDRFSAERTGGSVSTLTIQRTQQEDSAVYLCASSLLAGMNEQYFGPGTRLTVT.

The chain carries TRBV27 and TRBJ2-1; 8 bases line up with TRBD2. CDR1 is MNHEY and CDR2 is SMNVEV in the germline V gene (reference sequence). V lost 3 bases, J lost 5 bases, and 12 bases stayed unmatched. CDR3 size: 17 residues. The CDR3 nucleotides read TGTGCCAGCAGTTTCCGACTAGCGCGTTTAAGAGACAATGAGCAGTTCTTC. As protein: CASSFRLARLRDNEQFF.

This rearrangement joins TRBV28 to TRBJ2-7, with D maybe TRBD2 (6 bases). The V end lost 4 bases, the J end lost 9 bases, and 19 bases lay between the germline ends. From germline, CDR1 is MDHEN and CDR2 SYDVKM. The CDR3 consists of 14 residues. This chain's CDR3 is CASSYGLTGLGQYF. The CDR3 nucleotides are TGTGCCAGCAGTTATGGGTTAACGGGACTTGGGCAGTACTTC.

This chain uses TRBV4-2 with TRBJ2-3; TRBD2 aligns across 8 bases. V lost 2 bases, J lost 0 bases, and 4 bases stayed unmatched. The CDR3 runs 16 residues. Looked up from germline, CDR1 is LGHNA and CDR2 is YNFKEQ. Here the CDR3 reads CASSQNGGASTDTQYF. CDR3 in DNA: TGTGCCAGCAGCCAAAACGGGGGGGCTAGCACAGATACGCAGTATTTT.

V and J are TRBV19 and TRBJ1-5, with 8 bases matching TRBD1. The germline V gene has CDR1 LNHDA and CDR2 SQIVND (reference sequence). J was trimmed by 4 bases and V by 3 bases; bases with no gene match: 8. The CDR3 spans 16 residues. In DNA, the CDR3 is TGTGCCAGTAGTATCTCAGGGGGCGCCTTTAATCAGCCCCAGCATTTT. This sequence encodes CASSISGGAFNQPQHF.

This clone was detected only a few times. The rearrangement joins TRBV6-1 to TRBJ2-7, with D maybe TRBD1 (5 bases). This CDR3 has 15 residues. From germline, CDR1 is MNHNS and CDR2 SASEGT. V dropped 1 base and J dropped 1 base, with 11 bases sitting between them. The CDR3 nucleotides read TGTGCCAGCAGTGAAGTTATTCAGGGATCCTACGAGCAGTACTTC. Encoded protein: CASSEVIQGSYEQYF.